Described below is a single T cell receptor beta chain sequence and its context. This sample is part of a study of blood T cell repertoires in COVID-19. Overall study context: T cells, B-cell-depleted T cells, or PBMCs supplied cDNA or gDNA.

Per the original data handling: Reference gene primer amplification yielded estimated nucleated cell counts. Using immunoSEQ multiplex PCR, the repertoire was profiled, and TCRdb retains in-frame clones only, with some absent. V and J calls plus clone size are reproduced from that table; the DNA served to infer D and trimming. The sample lists roughly 150,000 clones; 86% were seen once. From germline, CDR1 is MDHEN and CDR2 SYDVKM. V lost 4 bases, J lost 16 bases, and 13 bases lay in between. This CDR3 is 11 amino acids long. Participants came from roughly 25 US areas, aged roughly 18 to 90 years. Participant-given clinical history determined each cohort assignment.

Material: PBMCs or T cells enriched from blood (not recorded which). The TCR comes from a man aged 50 or older who had recovered from COVID-19. This chain connects TRBV28 to TRBJ1-4, with D possibly TRBD1 on 6 matching bases. CDR3 DNA: TGTGCCAGCAGTTCGTACAGGGAACCGTTTTTT. Translating it yields CASSSYREPFF.